This passage covers 20 T cell receptor beta chains from one sample sequenced in a study of shared clonotypes between healthy human individuals. The data were produced by immunoSEQ multiplex PCR, yet TCRdb's version contains in-frame clones alone and is incomplete. The sample lists over a million clones; under 80% were seen once. Sequenced material: memory CD4+ T cells sorted from blood. Subset meaning: CD45RA-negative fraction. The receptors originated from a man between 18 and 29 years old in good health.

About this clone: The same CDR3 can be traced to other DNA sequences in this sample. The rearrangement links TRBV7-8 to TRBJ2-1; 8 bases are shared with TRBD2. The CDR3 extends over 14 amino acids. Unmatched junction bases numbered 5, after V lost 5 bases and J lost 5 bases. Germline CDR1 SGHVS, CDR2 FQNEAQ. The CDR3 reads CASSPTSGNNEQFF. Here the CDR3 DNA reads TGTGCCAGCAGCCCCACTAGCGGCAACAATGAGCAGTTCTTC.

In DNA, the CDR3 is TGTGCCAGCAGCTTAAATACAGGCCCGCAAGAGACCCAGTACTTC. This sequence encodes CASSLNTGPQETQYF. The rearrangement links TRBV7-3 to TRBJ2-5; D might be TRBD1 (5 bases). There are 15 residues in the CDR3. Deletions cut 1 base from V and 2 bases from J, with 11 bases between. Per germline, CDR1 SGHTA and CDR2 FQGTGA.

The chain uses TRBV19 and TRBJ2-7, with 11 bases aligning to TRBD1. This CDR3 region has 14 residues. V shed 7 bases and J 2 bases; nucleotides not matched to a gene: 4. Germline V CDR1 and CDR2: LNHDA, SQIVND (reference sequence). CDR3 amino acids: CASMGTGGTYEQYF. CDR3 sequence (DNA): TGTGCCAGTATGGGGACAGGGGGTACCTACGAGCAGTACTTC.

The chain recombines TRBV18 with TRBJ2-7; D gene unclear. Germline values: CDR1 KGHSH, CDR2 LQKENI. The V end lost 0 bases, the J end lost 6 bases, and 9 bases lay between the germline ends. This CDR3 is 13 amino acids long. The CDR3 sequence: CASSPPLVGEQYF. CDR3 nucleotides: TGTGCCAGCTCACCACCGCTCGTTGGCGAGCAGTACTTC.

The chain uses TRBV5-1 and TRBJ2-7; 8 nucleotides line up with TRBD1. The V and J ends lost 4 bases and 2 bases, in that order; junction bases with no gene match: 8. The CDR3 runs 15 residues. Germline CDR1 reads SGHRS; CDR2 reads YFSETQ. The CDR3 nucleotides read TGCGCCAGCAGCCCCAGACAGGGGACAACCTACGAGCAGTACTTC. Translating gives CASSPRQGTTYEQYF.

J is TRBJ2-4 and V is TRBV5-4, with 11 bases matching TRBD1. Germline lookup yields CDR1 SGHNT and CDR2 YYREEE (reference sequence). This CDR3 has 17 residues. V was pared by 2 bases and J by 5 bases, with 9 bases of the junction left unmatched. The CDR3 DNA reads TGTGCCAGCAGCTTTGGACAGGGGGCGCAGCGGGAAAACATTCAGTACTTC. Amino acids: CASSFGQGAQRENIQYF.

The V and J genes are TRBV11-2 and TRBJ2-1, with 9 nucleotides matching TRBD2. From germline, CDR1 is SGHAT and CDR2 FQNNGV. V shed 0 bases and J 2 bases; nucleotides not matched to a gene: 11. The CDR3 length is 19 residues. The CDR3 loop reads CASSLDFGSGRPTYNEQFF. CDR3 nucleotide sequence: TGTGCCAGCAGCTTAGATTTTGGTAGCGGGAGACCCACCTACAATGAGCAGTTCTTC. The full variable domain, with the rest looked up from reference TRBV11-2 and TRBJ2-1, is EAGVAQSPRYKIIEKRQSVAFWCNPISGHATLYWYQQILGQGPKLLIQFQNNGVVDDSQLPKDRFSAERLKGVDSTLKIQPAKLEDSAVYLCASSLDFGSGRPTYNEQFFGPGTRLTVL.

The gene calls are TRBV5-1 and TRBJ2-7; 8 bases align to TRBD1. The germline V gene has CDR1 SGHRS and CDR2 YFSETQ. V gave up 4 bases and J gave up 6 bases; unmatched junction bases: 12. This CDR3 contains 15 residues. CDR3 residues: CASSTLTGANGEQYF. The CDR3 bases are TGCGCCAGCAGCACTCTGACAGGGGCCAACGGCGAGCAGTACTTC.

J is TRBJ2-2 and V is TRBV5-4; D possibly corresponds to TRBD2 (6 bases). CDR3 size: 15 residues. The germline V gene encodes CDR1 SGHNT and CDR2 YYREEE (reference sequence). V lost 2 bases and J 1 base, leaving 9 bases between the germline ends. The CDR3 nucleotides read TGTGCCAGCAGCTTTCCCGGGGGGAACACCGGGGAGCTGTTTTTT. Amino acid sequence: CASSFPGGNTGELFF.

This chain links TRBV5-8 with TRBJ1-2, with no clear D. V gave up 4 bases and J gave up 3 bases, with 10 bases separating them. This CDR3 is 13 amino acids long. Germline assignment: CDR1 SGHTS and CDR2 YDEGEE. In DNA form, the CDR3 reads TGTGCCAGCAGCCGAACAGTGGACTATGGCTACACCTTC. This translates into CASSRTVDYGYTF.

This chain connects TRBV27 to TRBJ2-1, with TRBD2 identical over 14 bases. CDR1 MNHEY and CDR2 SMNVEV come from the germline V gene (reference sequence). The CDR3 spans 18 residues. After removal of 2 bases from V and 7 bases from J, the junction contained 10 bases not matched to a gene. The CDR3: CASSLLSPRTSGRNEQFF. Here the CDR3 DNA reads TGTGCCAGCAGTTTACTTAGCCCTCGGACTAGCGGGAGGAATGAGCAGTTCTTC.

V and J are TRBV30 and TRBJ2-3; D is ambiguous. The CDR3 contains 13 residues. V shed 2 bases and J shed 3 bases, with 9 bases lying between them. Germline V CDR1 and CDR2: GTSNPN, SVGIG (reference sequence). The DNA of the CDR3 is TGTGCCTGGAGTCTTAAACGAACAGATACGCAGTATTTT. Protein sequence: CAWSLKRTDTQYF. The full variable domain, in which reference TRBV30 and TRBJ2-3 provide the parts outside the CDR3, is SQTIHQWPATLVQPVGSPLSLECTVEGTSNPNLYWYRQAAGRGLQLLFYSVGIGQISSEVPQNLSASRPQDRQFILSSKKLLLSDSGFYLCAWSLKRTDTQYFGPGTRLTVL.

This sequence joins TRBV13 and TRBJ2-5; D gene uncertain. The CDR3 totals 13 residues. The V gene lost 5 bases and the J gene lost 5 bases, with 12 bases spanning the gap. Germline loops: CDR1 PRHDT, CDR2 FYEKMQ (reference sequence). The DNA for the CDR3 is TGTGCCAGCAGCCCCCGGTTCGGGGAGACCCAGTACTTC. Translation: CASSPRFGETQYF.

The chain is built from TRBV6-5 and TRBJ2-1; TRBD2 matches at 14 bases. Trimming removed 4 bases from V and 6 bases from J; junction bases left unmatched: 5. The length of the CDR3 is 16 residues. CDR1 is MNHEY, CDR2 SVGAGI, per germline. CDR3 nucleotides: TGTGCCAGCAGTTCCACCGGGACTAGCGGGGGCAATGAGCAGTTCTTC. Residues: CASSSTGTSGGNEQFF.

J is TRBJ2-5 and V is TRBV6-4, with a tentative D call TRBD1 (5 bases). The germline V and J ends were trimmed by 7 bases and 3 bases, with 12 bases remaining between them. Germline CDR1 is MRHNA and CDR2 is SNTAGT. This CDR3 has 13 amino acids. As DNA, the CDR3 is TGTGCCAGCAAGCCGGACATGGAAGAGACCCAGTACTTC. Its protein is CASKPDMEETQYF.

The J gene is TRBJ1-5, the V gene TRBV2, with D unresolved. This CDR3 comprises 15 residues. V lost 4 bases and J lost 2, with 12 bases in between. Germline loops: CDR1 SNHLY, CDR2 FYNNEI. DNA for the CDR3: TGTGCCAGCAGTGTAAAGACGAATGGCAATCAGCCCCAGCATTTT. Translating it yields CASSVKTNGNQPQHF.

V gene TRBV18 combines with J gene TRBJ1-1; TRBD1 matches 10 bases. The germline V gene encodes CDR1 KGHSH and CDR2 LQKENI. The CDR3 totals 13 residues. V shed 4 bases and J 8 bases; nucleotides not matched to a gene: 4. CDR3 DNA sequence: TGTGCCAGCTCACGACAGGGGGCCGACGAAGCTTTCTTT. Protein product: CASSRQGADEAFF. The variable domain in full, completed from reference TRBV18 and TRBJ1-1, reads NAGVMQNPRHLVRRRGQEARLRCSPMKGHSHVYWYRQLPEEGLKFMVYLQKENIIDESGMPKERFSAEFPKEGPSILRIQQVVRGDSAAYFCASSRQGADEAFFGQGTRLTVV.

As regards this clone: The junction shows a germline mismatch at one end, possibly a read error. The V and J genes are TRBV7-7 and TRBJ2-5; 11 bases match TRBD2. This CDR3 is built from 17 residues. CDR1 is SSHAT, CDR2 FNYEAQ, per germline (reference sequence). CDR3 amino acids: CASSPNAGLAAKETQYF. CDR3 in DNA: TGTGCTAGCAGCCCGAATGCGGGACTAGCGGCGAAAGAGACCCAGTACTTC.

The V and J genes are TRBV6-5 and TRBJ2-7; TRBD2 matches 13 bases. There are 15 residues in the CDR3. In germline, CDR1 is MNHEY, CDR2 SVGAGI. The junction had 4 bases not matched to a gene; V was cut back by 3 bases and J by 5 bases. CDR3 sequence reads: CASSYGTSGKNEQYF. CDR3 in DNA: TGTGCCAGCAGTTATGGGACTAGCGGGAAGAACGAGCAGTACTTC.

The rearrangement links TRBV19 to TRBJ2-2, with TRBD2 matching over 11 bases. CDR3 length: 15 amino acids. Germline CDR1 LNHDA, CDR2 SQIVND (reference sequence). With V trimmed by 9 bases and J by 4 bases, 7 bases remained unmatched. For the CDR3, the DNA is TGTGCCAGCATAAATGGACTAGCGGGCACCGGGGAGCTGTTTTTT. Protein product: CASINGLAGTGELFF.